One sample yielded the 3 T cell receptor beta chains listed below, sequenced in a study of cytomegalovirus exposure and HLA in healthy donors. The primer mix had 60 Vbeta and 13 Jbeta primers. Only in-frame clones appear in the TCRdb table, and some are missing; sequencing was by immunoSEQ multiplex PCR. The table has about 210,000 clones, 82% seen once. Sequencing input: PBMCs. The receptors come from a man aged 35 to 55 in good health and CMV-seropositive.

This chain links TRBV5-1 with TRBJ2-1, with TRBD1 as a possible D gene (5 bases). The CDR3 has 16 residues. V was clipped by 7 bases and J by 0 bases, with 17 bases between them. CDR1 is SGHRS and CDR2 is YFSETQ in the germline V gene. CDR3 DNA sequence: TGCGCCAGCGACCTCGGACAATTCGACTCCTACAATGAGCAGTTCTTC. It is translated as CASDLGQFDSYNEQFF.

This sequence joins TRBV7-3 and TRBJ1-5; D gene unclear. The CDR3 spans 15 residues. Trimming took 4 bases from V and 4 from J, leaving 14 bases between them. Germline values: CDR1 SGHTA, CDR2 FQGTGA. The CDR3 sequence: CASSSTAGRNQPQHF. For the CDR3, the DNA is TGTGCCAGCAGCTCTACGGCAGGAAGGAATCAGCCCCAGCATTTT.

This chain connects TRBV4-1 to TRBJ2-5; D may be TRBD1 (6 bases). The CDR3 is 16 amino acids. Trimming pared 0 bases from V and 2 bases from J, leaving 13 bases between. The germline V gene has CDR1 MGHRA and CDR2 YSYEKL. CDR3 in DNA: TGCGCCAGCAGCCAAGATCGAGGGGGAGTGCAAGAGACCCAGTACTTC. Translating gives CASSQDRGGVQETQYF.